Below, 4 T cell receptor beta chains from the same sample are listed, as sequenced in a study of blood T cell repertoires in COVID-19. Assay: immunoSEQ multiplex PCR; the TCRdb copy retains only in-frame clones and omits some. In the table there are some 150,000 clones, roughly nine tenths of which are singletons. The source material was peripheral blood. The origin of the receptors is a human donor in a cohort sampled during active COVID-19.

The chain combines TRBV4-2 with TRBJ2-7; possibly TRBD2 for D (6 bases). The length of the CDR3 is 15 residues. Germline lookup yields CDR1 LGHNA and CDR2 YNFKEQ. V was shortened by 1 base and J by 4 bases, with 14 bases between the two germline ends. CDR3 residues: CASSQVGGALYEQYF. The CDR3 region has the DNA TGTGCCAGCAGCCAAGTGGGGGGTGCGTTATACGAGCAGTACTTC.

This chain joins TRBV18 and TRBJ2-2, with TRBD1 identical over 9 bases. From germline, CDR1 is KGHSH and CDR2 LQKENI. This CDR3 is 17 amino acids long. V dropped 3 bases and J dropped 0; count of bases not matched to a gene: 5. The CDR3 DNA reads TGTGCCAGCTCACCTCTTAGACAGGGGGCGAACACCGGGGAGCTGTTTTTT. Translation: CASSPLRQGANTGELFF. Based on the CDR3 plus reference TRBV18 and TRBJ2-2, the full variable domain is NAGVMQNPRHLVRRRGQEARLRCSPMKGHSHVYWYRQLPEEGLKFMVYLQKENIIDESGMPKERFSAEFPKEGPSILRIQQVVRGDSAAYFCASSPLRQGANTGELFFGEGSRLTVL.

The J gene is TRBJ1-2, the V gene TRBV10-3; perhaps TRBD1 as D (5 bases). CDR3 length: 15 residues. The germline V gene encodes CDR1 ENHRY and CDR2 SYGVKD. Trimming stripped 7 bases from V and 8 bases from J, with 23 bases between. The CDR3 DNA reads TGTGCCATCACCGGAACGGGAGGGGAAGCGATCGGCTACACCTTC. This sequence encodes CAITGTGGEAIGYTF.

The sample holds one count of this clone. The V call is TRBV29-1, the J call TRBJ1-1; possibly TRBD1 for D (5 bases). Germline values: CDR1 SQVTM, CDR2 ANQGSEA. The V end lost 0 bases, the J end lost 10 bases, and 18 bases lay between the germline ends. CDR3 length: 14 residues. For the CDR3, the DNA is TGCAGCGTTGAAGAGACACAGGTTGGAGTAGGAGCTTTCTTT. Encoded protein: CSVEETQVGVGAFF.